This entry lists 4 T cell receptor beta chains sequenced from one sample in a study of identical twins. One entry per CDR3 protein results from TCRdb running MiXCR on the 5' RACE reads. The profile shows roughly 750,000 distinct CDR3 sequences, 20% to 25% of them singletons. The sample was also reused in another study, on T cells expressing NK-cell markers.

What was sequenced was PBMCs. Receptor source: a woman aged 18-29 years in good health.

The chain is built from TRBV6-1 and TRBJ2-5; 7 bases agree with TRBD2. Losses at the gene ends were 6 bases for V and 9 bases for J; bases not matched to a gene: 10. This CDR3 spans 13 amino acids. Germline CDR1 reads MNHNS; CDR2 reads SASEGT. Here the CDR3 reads CASSLTSAQAQYF. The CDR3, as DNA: TGTGCCAGCAGCCTCACTAGCGCCCAGGCCCAGTACTTC.

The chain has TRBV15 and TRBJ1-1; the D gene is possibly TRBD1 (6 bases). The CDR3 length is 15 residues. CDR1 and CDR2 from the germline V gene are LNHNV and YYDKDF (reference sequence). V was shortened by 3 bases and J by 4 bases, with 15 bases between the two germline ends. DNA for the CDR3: TGTGCCACCAGCAGGGCCGGGGGCTCCTCCACTGAAGCTTTCTTT. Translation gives CATSRAGGSSTEAFF.

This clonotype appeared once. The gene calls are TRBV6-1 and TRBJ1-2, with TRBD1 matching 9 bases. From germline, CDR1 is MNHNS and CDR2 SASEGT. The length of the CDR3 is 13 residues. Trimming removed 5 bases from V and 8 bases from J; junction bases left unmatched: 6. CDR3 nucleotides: TGTGCCAGCAGTACCCGGACAGGGGTCGGCTACACCTTC. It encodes CASSTRTGVGYTF.

The CDR3 bases are TGCAGTGCTAGAGGGGGGCAGGGTGGCTACGAGCAGTACTTC. It is translated as CSARGGQGGYEQYF. The genes are TRBV20-1 and TRBJ2-7, with a possible D match to TRBD1 (6 bases). Germline CDR1 DFQATT, CDR2 SNEGSKA (reference sequence). V was clipped by 1 base and J by 3 bases, with 13 bases between them. CDR3 size: 14 residues.